This TCR beta chain came from a study of CXCR3-negative and CXCR3-positive naive CD8 T cells. The overall study: Overall TRB read output was some 140 million, and each library contained about 1.5 +/- 0.3 million reads.

About this clonotype itself: Its antigen remains unknown.

The libraries of TRB cDNA were constructed through 5' RACE using UMI labels. TCRdb reprocessed the 5' RACE reads; each CDR3 protein has one entry and no DNA is given. The sample's table shows about 150,000 distinct CDR3 sequences. Whole-study findings and limits: Naive subsets did not differ in surface CD5, and TRB CDR3 properties served to infer TCR strength. After cryopreservation, expression of CXCR3 was partially reduced, and most assays were run with fresh PBMCs. Higher TRB CDR3 hydrophobicity marked CXCR3-positive naive cells relative to CXCR3-negative naive cells.

Germline V lookup: CDR1 MNHEY, CDR2 SVGAGI. The CDR3 contains 15 residues. V is TRBV6-5 and J is TRBJ2-7; the D gene TCRdb calls, TRBD2, cannot be checked with no DNA. This clonotype originated in a human donor in good health. Some clones in this sample may be carry-over from other donors' samples. The sequenced material came from naive CXCR3+ CD8+ T cells from blood. Subset indicated: CD45RO-CCR7+CD27+CD95- naive CD8+ T cells expressing CXCR3 (TNR3+). CDR3: CASSYAGGPPSEQYF.